The source of this T cell receptor beta chain is a study of blood T cell repertoires in COVID-19. The table came from immunoSEQ multiplex PCR; TCRdb's copy has only in-frame clones and leaves some out. The table shows some 70,000 clones, with approximately 80% occurring only once. From germline, CDR1 is SGHVS and CDR2 FNYEAQ. This CDR3 has 17 amino acids. J gave up 4 bases and V 3 bases, and 8 bases lay outside the gene matches. The chain has TRBV7-6 and TRBJ2-3, with TRBD2 matching over 12 bases. The TCR sequence derives from a man aged 50-59 years with COVID-19, enrolled during active disease. Sequencing was done on a sample of peripheral blood. The CDR3 nucleotides are TGTGCCAGCAGCTTGTTAGGTGGACTAGCGGGACCAGATACGCAGTATTTT. Translating it yields CASSLLGGLAGPDTQYF.